This section outlines one T cell receptor beta chain sequence together with its context. Generated by immunoSEQ multiplex PCR, the TCRdb table keeps only in-frame clones and is missing some. The sample has some 98,000 clones; around 88% are singletons. The data originate from a study of cytomegalovirus exposure and HLA in healthy donors. Study overall: The roughly 670 first-cohort repertoires shared a platform with the roughly 120 validation repertoires, as reported in a later analysis.

CDR3 length: 14 amino acids. The germline gives CDR1 SGHNT, CDR2 YYREEE (reference sequence). With 0 bases clipped from V and 4 bases from J, the junction kept 3 bases outside the gene matches. The validation cohort, a group of more than 95 subjects, included the donors and was separate from the roughly 620-subject first cohort. The sample comprised PBMCs. This sequence joins TRBV5-4 and TRBJ2-7, with 8 positions matching TRBD2. The sequence was obtained from a woman aged 25 to 45 in good health and CMV-seronegative. The CDR3, as DNA: TGTGCCAGCAGCTTGGCCGCGGGGGGATACGAGCAGTACTTC. Translating gives CASSLAAGGYEQYF.